This T cell receptor beta chain was profiled in a study of patients and donors after allogeneic stem cell transplantation. TCRdb reprocessed the RT-PCR reads with MiXCR, giving one entry per CDR3 protein. The sample carries roughly 200,000 distinct CDR3 sequences, 38% recorded once. The clonotype originates from a human donor who was either an allogeneic HSCT recipient or a stem cell or donor lymphocyte infusion donor (not recorded which). It is not recorded whose cells these are; they may come from a transplant donor. Sequenced input: blood, either unsorted or a sorted T cell fraction (not recorded which).

The CDR3 loop is CASSHDQHQPQHF. Written as DNA, the CDR3 is TGTGCCAGCAGCCACGACCAGCATCAGCCCCAGCATTTT. The V gene is TRBV7-3, the J gene TRBJ1-5; D call uncertain. The CDR3 covers 13 residues. The germline V and J ends were trimmed by 5 bases and 5 bases, with 10 bases remaining between them. Germline-derived CDR1 and CDR2 are SGHTA and FQGTGA.